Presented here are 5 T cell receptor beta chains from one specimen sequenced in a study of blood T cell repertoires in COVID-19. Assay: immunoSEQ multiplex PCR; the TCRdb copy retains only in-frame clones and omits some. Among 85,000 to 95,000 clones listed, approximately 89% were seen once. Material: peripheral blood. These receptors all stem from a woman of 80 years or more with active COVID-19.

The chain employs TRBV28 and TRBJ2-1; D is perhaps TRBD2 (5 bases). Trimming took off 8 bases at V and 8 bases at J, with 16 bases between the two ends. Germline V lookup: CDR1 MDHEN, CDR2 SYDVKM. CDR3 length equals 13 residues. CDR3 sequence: CASRPGGYHEQFF. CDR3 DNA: TGTGCCAGCCGCCCCGGAGGTTATCATGAGCAGTTCTTC. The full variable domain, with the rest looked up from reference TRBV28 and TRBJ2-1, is DVKVTQSSRYLVKRTGEKVFLECVQDMDHENMFWYRQDPGLGLRLIYFSYDVKMKEKGDIPEGYSVSREKKERFSLILESASTNQTSMYLCASRPGGYHEQFFGPGTRLTVL.

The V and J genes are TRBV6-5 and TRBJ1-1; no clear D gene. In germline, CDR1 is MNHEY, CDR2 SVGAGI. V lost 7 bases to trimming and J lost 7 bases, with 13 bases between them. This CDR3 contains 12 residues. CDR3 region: CASTSGSVEAFF. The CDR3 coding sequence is TGTGCCAGCACCTCGGGTTCGGTTGAAGCTTTCTTT.

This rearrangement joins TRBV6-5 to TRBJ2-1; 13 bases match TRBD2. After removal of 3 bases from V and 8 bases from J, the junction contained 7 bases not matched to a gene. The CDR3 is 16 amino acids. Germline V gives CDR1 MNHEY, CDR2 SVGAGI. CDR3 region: CASSYGGLAGVDEQFF. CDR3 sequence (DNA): TGTGCCAGCAGTTATGGTGGACTAGCGGGGGTGGATGAGCAGTTCTTC.

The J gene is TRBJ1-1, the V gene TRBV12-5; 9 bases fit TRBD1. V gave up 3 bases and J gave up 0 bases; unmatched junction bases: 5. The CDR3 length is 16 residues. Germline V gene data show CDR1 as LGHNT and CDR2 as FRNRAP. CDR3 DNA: TGTGCTAGTGGTTTAAGGACAGGGGCTTTGAACACTGAAGCTTTCTTT. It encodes CASGLRTGALNTEAFF.

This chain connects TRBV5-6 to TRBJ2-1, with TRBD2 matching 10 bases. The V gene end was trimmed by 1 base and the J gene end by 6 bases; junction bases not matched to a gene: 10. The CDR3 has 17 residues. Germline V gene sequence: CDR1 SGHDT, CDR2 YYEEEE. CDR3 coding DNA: TGTGCCAGCAGCTTGTTTGGGCTAGCGGGAGTGGCCAATGAGCAGTTCTTC. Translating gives CASSLFGLAGVANEQFF. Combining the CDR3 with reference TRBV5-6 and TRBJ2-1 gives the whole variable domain DAGVTQSPTHLIKTRGQQVTLRCSPKSGHDTVSWYQQALGQGPQFIFQYYEEEERQRGNFPDRFSGHQFPNYSSELNVNALLLGDSALYLCASSLFGLAGVANEQFFGPGTRLTVL.